These 12 T cell receptor beta chains share one sample of origin, sequenced in a study of regulatory T cells in long-lasting Graves disease. Time point noted: newly diagnosed GD, antithyroid drugs for less than 3 months. PBMCs were the source of the RNA used for TCR sequencing. Building the TCR beta libraries relied on iRepertoire HTBI primers, and CDR3 regions underwent Arm-PCR. TCRdb itself ran the multiplex PCR reads through MiXCR, one entry per CDR3 protein. The sample carries around 400,000 distinct CDR3 sequences, about 14% recorded once. Sequencing used peripheral blood mononuclear cells (PBMCs), obtained at new diagnosis, from a patient treated with antithyroid drugs. The receptors originated from a female donor with Graves disease.

This clonotype showed up just a few times. This sequence joins TRBV7-3 and TRBJ1-1; maybe TRBD1 (5 bases). V was pared by 3 bases and J by 4 bases, with 15 bases between. Germline CDR1 and CDR2: SGHTA and FQGTGA. The CDR3 length is 15 residues. The CDR3 coding sequence is TGTGCCAGCAGCTTCCGACATAGGGGACGCACTGAAGCTTTCTTT. Protein: CASSFRHRGRTEAFF.

This clonotype was picked up a small number of times. V is TRBV7-3 and J is TRBJ2-5; TRBD2 is a possible D gene (5 bases). V shed 5 bases and J shed 4 bases, with 26 bases lying between them. The germline gives CDR1 SGHTA, CDR2 FQGTGA. This CDR3 comprises 18 residues. The CDR3 loop reads CASSTKLDKGAYGETQYF. The CDR3 DNA reads TGTGCCAGCAGCACGAAACTGGATAAGGGAGCGTACGGAGAGACCCAGTACTTC. Supplemented by reference TRBV7-3 and TRBJ2-5, the full variable domain reads GAGVSQTPSNKVTEKGKYVELRCDPISGHTALYWYRQSLGQGPEFLIYFQGTGAADDSGLPNDRFFAVRPEGSVSTLKIQRTERGDSAVYLCASSTKLDKGAYGETQYFGPGTRLLVL.

This clonotype was observed at least ten times. The chain combines TRBV18 with TRBJ1-4, with TRBD1 matching 8 bases. J was trimmed by 7 bases and V by 1 base; bases with no gene match: 5. Germline values: CDR1 KGHSH, CDR2 LQKENI. The length of the CDR3 is 15 residues. The CDR3 here is CASSPRDRRGEKLFF. In DNA form, the CDR3 reads TGTGCCAGCTCACCACGGGACAGGAGAGGTGAAAAACTGTTTTTT.

As for this clonotype: This could be a read error, since a much larger clone is one nucleotide away. The CDR3 DNA reads TGTGCCAGACTTGGACTAGCGGTCGGGCAGTACTTC. This encodes CARLGLAVGQYF. The chain joins TRBV19 to TRBJ2-7; TRBD2 agrees at 10 bases. The V gene end was trimmed by 9 bases and the J gene end by 9 bases; junction bases not matched to a gene: 8. Germline-derived CDR1 and CDR2 are LNHDA and SQIVND (reference sequence). The CDR3 is 12 residues long.

This clonotype turned up a few times. The chain couples TRBV9 to TRBJ2-4; 7 positions agree with TRBD1. Trimming took 3 bases from V and 2 from J; bases not matched to a gene: 5. Germline CDR1 is SGDLS and CDR2 is YYNGEE. This CDR3 contains 15 residues. The CDR3 region has the DNA TGTGCCAGCAGCGCCAGGGGGACGCCCAAAAACATTCAGTACTTC. As protein: CASSARGTPKNIQYF.

This clonotype has ten or more counts. This chain joins TRBV4-1 and TRBJ1-2, with 8 bases aligning to TRBD1. The CDR3 loop spans 16 amino acids. Germline V CDR1 and CDR2: MGHRA, YSYEKL. The V gene end was trimmed by 2 bases and the J gene end by 4 bases; junction bases not matched to a gene: 9. The CDR3 DNA follows: TGCGCCAGCAGCCAAATGGGGACAGGAGAATTCTATGGCTACACCTTC. Residues: CASSQMGTGEFYGYTF.

This clonotype has a handful of counts. The CDR3 coding sequence is TGTGCTAGTGGGGGGGGCGACAGGCTCCTCTTTAGCTACACCTTC. Amino acid sequence: CASGGGDRLLFSYTF. This sequence joins TRBV12-5 and TRBJ1-2, with D maybe TRBD1 (6 bases). The CDR3 consists of 15 residues. Germline V gene sequence: CDR1 LGHNT, CDR2 FRNRAP. The V end was cut by 6 bases, the J end by 9 bases, with 23 bases between.

This clonotype was observed many times. The chain is built from TRBV12-3 or TRBV12-4 and TRBJ2-2, with a possible D match to TRBD2 (5 bases). CDR3 length: 15 residues. Trimming removed 4 bases at V and 1 base at J, with 10 bases between. CDR3 coding DNA: TGTGCCAGCAGTTCCCCCAGCGGGAACACCGGGGAGCTGTTTTTT. Translation: CASSSPSGNTGELFF.

This clonotype was found many times. The genes are TRBV7-3 and TRBJ2-1, with 9 bases fitting TRBD2. The CDR3 loop spans 15 amino acids. Germline V gene lookup returns CDR1 SGHTA and CDR2 FQGTGA. The trim removed 1 base at V and 6 bases at J, leaving 4 bases unmatched. The CDR3 spells CASSLKAGGPNEQFF. CDR3 DNA sequence: TGTGCCAGCAGCTTAAAAGCGGGAGGACCCAATGAGCAGTTCTTC.

Many counts were recorded for this clonotype. The J gene is TRBJ2-1, the V gene TRBV24-1; D is unresolved. V shed 3 bases and J shed 3 bases, with 17 bases lying between them. The germline V gene encodes CDR1 KGHDR and CDR2 SFDVKD. The CDR3 length is 17 residues. In DNA form, the CDR3 reads TGTGCCACCAGTGATGCCTCGCGCCCCATACGCTACAATGAGCAGTTCTTC. It translates to CATSDASRPIRYNEQFF.

This clonotype was recorded at least ten times. The chain employs TRBV3-1 and TRBJ1-1; maybe TRBD1 (6 bases). The germline CDR1 and CDR2 sequences are LGHDT and YNNKEL (reference sequence). V lost 3 bases to trimming and J lost 5 bases, with 10 bases between them. This CDR3 has 13 residues. The CDR3 reads CASSQAGVTEAFF. The CDR3 DNA follows: TGTGCCAGCAGCCAGGCAGGGGTAACTGAAGCTTTCTTT.

This clonotype was detected many times. This chain uses TRBV2 with TRBJ2-3; 10 nucleotides match TRBD1. Germline lookup yields CDR1 SNHLY and CDR2 FYNNEI. The junction had 5 bases not matched to a gene; V was cut back by 8 bases and J by 3 bases. The CDR3 covers 14 residues. In DNA form, the CDR3 reads TGTGCCAGCCTTAGGACAGGGGGAACAGATACGCAGTATTTT. Protein: CASLRTGGTDTQYF.